This T cell receptor beta chain was documented in a study of T cells in Graves' hyperthyroidism and ophthalmopathy. The wider study: The initial diagnosis was the point when peripheral blood was collected, ahead of any treatment.

General observations from the study: A model of 13 V-J features distinguished ophthalmopathy from stable hyperthyroidism. In blood, most of the thyroid clonotypes expanded above 0.001 were also present.

This clonotype was recorded at least ten times. Its target is unknown. Every diagnosis used clinical symptoms, serum thyroxine and TRAb, thyroid ultrasound and orbital computed tomography. With 3 bases removed from V and 4 bases from J, the gap between germline ends came to 12 bases. The length of the CDR3 is 14 residues. CDR1 and CDR2 from the germline V gene are SGHVS and FQNEAQ. The TCR beta CDR3 regions underwent amplification using RNA transcripts as the source. Using the HTBI primer set, a first-round RT-PCR was run on the TCR CDR3. TCRdb used MiXCR to reprocess the multiplex PCR reads, holding one entry per CDR3 protein. Of hundreds of thousands of distinct CDR3 sequences listed, over 15% are singletons.

Sequencing input: blood. The chain carries TRBV7-8 and TRBJ1-1; D is unclear. This TCR came from a woman between 18 and 29 years old with Graves' hyperthyroidism. The CDR3 DNA reads as TGTGCCAGCAGCTTCTCACCGAAGACCACTGAAGCTTTCTTT. Residues: CASSFSPKTTEAFF.